These 10 T cell receptor beta chains were sequenced from one sample in a study of cytomegalovirus exposure and HLA in healthy donors. PCR employed 60 Vbeta and 13 Jbeta primers. Some clones are missing from TCRdb's copy, which holds only in-frame ones; the method was immunoSEQ multiplex PCR. The sample carries about 34,000 clones, approximately 86% recorded once. The sequenced sample was PBMCs. Every receptor here comes from a woman younger than 30 in good health and CMV-seropositive.

V is TRBV4-1 and J is TRBJ1-4; weak D call: TRBD1 (6 bases). This CDR3 comprises 15 residues. The V gene lost 5 bases and the J gene lost 7 bases, with 17 bases spanning the gap. From germline, CDR1 is MGHRA and CDR2 YSYEKL. CDR3 sequence (DNA): TGCGCCAGCAGCTTAAGGACAGAGGTGGTTGAAAAACTGTTTTTT. Its translation is CASSLRTEVVEKLFF.

The rearrangement joins TRBV4-3 to TRBJ2-5, with 7 positions matching TRBD2. The DNA end lines up better with TRBJ2-7; the J call may be wrong. This CDR3 is 16 amino acids long. Per the germline V gene, CDR1 is LGHNA and CDR2 is YSLEER. CDR3 sequence: CASSQEPGGGSYEQYF. The CDR3 DNA is TGCGCCAGCAGCCAAGAGCCGGGCGGGGGCTCCTACGAGCAGTACTTC.

This clone was seen only once. This chain uses TRBV9 with TRBJ2-3, with D possibly matching TRBD2 (6 bases). Germline CDR1 is SGDLS and CDR2 is YYNGEE. V was pared by 3 bases and J by 2 bases, with 16 bases between. CDR3 length: 16 residues. The CDR3 sequence is CASSGYGGEATDTQYF. CDR3 in DNA: TGTGCCAGCAGCGGCTACGGCGGGGAAGCCACAGATACGCAGTATTTT.

In its sample, this clone was seen a few times. The chain combines TRBV18 with TRBJ2-7; 7 bases map to TRBD2. V gave up 5 bases and J gave up 3 bases; unmatched junction bases: 16. This CDR3 is 17 amino acids long. Germline-derived CDR1 and CDR2 are KGHSH and LQKENI. CDR3 in amino acids: CASSVGTGRERVYEQYF. CDR3 in DNA: TGTGCCAGCTCAGTCGGGACTGGGAGGGAGAGAGTCTACGAGCAGTACTTC. The variable domain in full, completed from reference TRBV18 and TRBJ2-7, reads NAGVMQNPRHLVRRRGQEARLRCSPMKGHSHVYWYRQLPEEGLKFMVYLQKENIIDESGMPKERFSAEFPKEGPSILRIQQVVRGDSAAYFCASSVGTGRERVYEQYFGPGTRLTVT.

The chain carries TRBV7-9 and TRBJ2-7; D is unresolved. CDR3 length: 14 residues. Germline lookup yields CDR1 SEHNR and CDR2 FQNEAQ (reference sequence). The ends were cut back, 1 base at V and 6 bases at J, with 13 bases in the middle. CDR3 nucleotide sequence: TGTGCCAGCAGCTTAGTGGCCAGGCAATTCGAGCAGTACTTC. Translated, it gives CASSLVARQFEQYF.

V is TRBV15 and J is TRBJ1-2, with D tentatively TRBD1 (5 bases). This CDR3 region has 14 residues. Trimming took off 0 bases at V and 4 bases at J, with 9 bases between the two ends. Germline CDR1 LNHNV, CDR2 YYDKDF (reference sequence). The CDR3 loop is CATSRDREAYGYTF. Here the CDR3 DNA reads TGTGCCACCAGCAGAGACAGGGAAGCCTATGGCTACACCTTC.

The chain is built from TRBV7-2 and TRBJ2-5, with TRBD2 matching over 9 bases. CDR1 and CDR2 (germline): SGHTA, FQGNSA. The CDR3 has 15 residues. J gave up 12 bases and V 5 bases, and 16 bases lay outside the gene matches. CDR3 DNA sequence: TGTGCCAGCAGCAAAAGTAGCGGGGGCCCCTCGGTGGAGTACTTC. Translation: CASSKSSGGPSVEYF.

V is TRBV9 and J is TRBJ2-5; TRBD1 matches 11 bases. The CDR3 has 15 residues. With V trimmed by 7 bases and J by 4 bases, 9 bases remained unmatched. Germline assignment: CDR1 SGDLS and CDR2 YYNGEE. CDR3 loop: CASGPDRGRGETQYF. CDR3 sequence (DNA): TGTGCCAGCGGTCCGGACAGGGGGCGCGGAGAGACCCAGTACTTC. The whole variable domain, filled in from reference TRBV9 and TRBJ2-5, reads DSGVTQTPKHLITATGQRVTLRCSPRSGDLSVYWYQQSLDQGLQFLIQYYNGEERAKGNILERFSAQQFPDLHSELNLSSLELGDSALYFCASGPDRGRGETQYFGPGTRLLVL.

This chain joins TRBV9 and TRBJ2-1; no clear D gene. This CDR3 has 13 residues. CDR1 and CDR2 (germline): SGDLS, YYNGEE. With 4 bases removed from V and 5 bases from J, the gap between germline ends came to 10 bases. The CDR3 DNA reads TGTGCCAGCAGCCTCACAGAAAACAATGAGCAGTTCTTC. It is translated as CASSLTENNEQFF. The variable domain in full, completed from reference TRBV9 and TRBJ2-1, reads DSGVTQTPKHLITATGQRVTLRCSPRSGDLSVYWYQQSLDQGLQFLIQYYNGEERAKGNILERFSAQQFPDLHSELNLSSLELGDSALYFCASSLTENNEQFFGPGTRLTVL.

The genes are TRBV7-3 and TRBJ2-1; 7 positions match TRBD1. The V and J ends lost 5 bases and 8 bases, in that order; junction bases with no gene match: 12. Looked up from germline, CDR1 is SGHTA and CDR2 is FQGTGA. The CDR3 has 15 residues. CDR3 coding DNA: TGTGCCAGCAGCCCCGAGAGGGGGCGGCGGGATGAGCAGTTCTTC. Protein sequence: CASSPERGRRDEQFF. Combining the CDR3 with reference TRBV7-3 and TRBJ2-1 gives the whole variable domain GAGVSQTPSNKVTEKGKYVELRCDPISGHTALYWYRQSLGQGPEFLIYFQGTGAADDSGLPNDRFFAVRPEGSVSTLKIQRTERGDSAVYLCASSPERGRRDEQFFGPGTRLTVL.